This passage covers 21 T cell receptor beta chains from one sample sequenced in a study of T cells in tuberculosis. Time point reported: new active TB diagnosis, blood taken before or within 7 days of starting treatment. Sequencing used immunoSEQ multiplex PCR; TCRdb keeps in-frame clones, though not all of them. The sample lists roughly 35,000 clones, around 92% occurring once. The sequences come from PBMCs, collected at tuberculosis diagnosis. All receptors derive from an adult with tuberculosis. Some clones in this sample may be carry-over from other donors' samples.

The chain links TRBV27 to TRBJ2-1; 8 bases align to TRBD1. V lost 6 bases and J lost 7; bases outside the gene matches: 11. Looked up from germline, CDR1 is MNHEY and CDR2 is SMNVEV (reference sequence). The CDR3 contains 15 residues. In DNA, the CDR3 is TGTGCCAGCAGCTTCCAACGGACAGGGATAAATGAGCAGTTCTTC. As protein: CASSFQRTGINEQFF.

This rearrangement joins TRBV18 to TRBJ1-4; D call uncertain. V lost 3 bases to trimming and J lost 4 bases, with 18 bases between them. This CDR3 region has 17 residues. Germline CDR1 reads KGHSH; CDR2 reads LQKENI. For the CDR3, the DNA is TGTGCCAGCTCACCTAGTTTATACCTTGGAGGTAATGAAAAACTGTTTTTT. It encodes CASSPSLYLGGNEKLFF.

The CDR3 is CASSLSGTGNYGYTF. CDR3 bases: TGCGCCAGCAGCTTGAGTGGGACAGGGAACTATGGCTACACCTTC. V usage is TRBV5-1 and J usage is TRBJ1-2; 9 positions agree with TRBD1. The germline gives CDR1 SGHRS, CDR2 YFSETQ. This CDR3 is 15 amino acids long. J lost 2 bases, V lost 1 base, and 3 bases had no gene match. Based on the CDR3 plus reference TRBV5-1 and TRBJ1-2, the full variable domain is KAGVTQTPRYLIKTRGQQVTLSCSPISGHRSVSWYQQTPGQGLQFLFEYFSETQRNKGNFPGRFSGRQFSNSRSEMNVSTLELGDSALYLCASSLSGTGNYGYTFGSGTRLTVV.

V is TRBV14 and J is TRBJ2-4; the match to TRBD1 covers 8 bases. With V trimmed by 2 bases and J by 4 bases, 16 bases remained unmatched. The length of the CDR3 is 19 residues. Germline V gene lookup returns CDR1 SGHDN and CDR2 FVKESK. CDR3 region: CASSQYTWAGGNRKNIQYF. CDR3 nucleotides: TGTGCCAGCAGCCAATACACCTGGGCAGGGGGCAATAGGAAAAACATTCAGTACTTC.

The chain couples TRBV25-1 to TRBJ2-1; D possibly corresponds to TRBD1 (5 bases). V was pared by 5 bases and J by 5 bases, with 10 bases between. In germline, CDR1 is MGHDK, CDR2 SYGVNS. CDR3 size: 13 residues. The CDR3 DNA is TGTGCCAGCAGTAAACAGGCAAACAATGAGCAGTTCTTC. Amino acid sequence: CASSKQANNEQFF. Looking up the rest from reference TRBV25-1 and TRBJ2-1 gives the full variable domain: EADIYQTPRYLVIGTGKKITLECSQTMGHDKMYWYQQDPGMELHLIHYSYGVNSTEKGDLSSESTVSRIRTEHFPLTLESARPSHTSQYLCASSKQANNEQFFGPGTRLTVL.

The chain is built from TRBV7-9 and TRBJ2-4; 8 bases match TRBD2. Germline-derived CDR1 and CDR2 are SEHNR and FQNEAQ (reference sequence). V shed 9 bases and J 0 bases; nucleotides not matched to a gene: 13. The CDR3 is 17 residues long. As DNA, the CDR3 is TGTGCCAGTGGGACCTATAGCGGGGACCTAGCCAAAAACATTCAGTACTTC. This translates into CASGTYSGDLAKNIQYF. The full variable domain, in which reference TRBV7-9 and TRBJ2-4 provide the parts outside the CDR3, is DTGVSQNPRHKITKRGQNVTFRCDPISEHNRLYWYRQTLGQGPEFLTYFQNEAQLEKSRLLSDRFSAERPKGSFSTLEIQRTEQGDSAMYLCASGTYSGDLAKNIQYFGAGTRLSVL.

The chain couples TRBV10-2 to TRBJ2-5, with 10 bases aligning to TRBD2. The CDR3 has 14 amino acids. V shed 2 bases and J 4 bases; nucleotides not matched to a gene: 1. Germline CDR1 WSHSY, CDR2 SAAADI. The CDR3 DNA sequence: TGCGCCAGCAGTGAGCGACTAGCGGGAGAGACCCAGTACTTC. Protein: CASSERLAGETQYF.

The chain joins TRBV7-9 to TRBJ2-3; possible D gene TRBD2, 6 bases. The V gene's germline CDR1 is SEHNR and CDR2 FQNEAQ (reference sequence). The CDR3 covers 16 residues. V gave up 6 bases and J gave up 2 bases, with 18 bases separating them. The CDR3 nucleotides read TGTGCCAGCAGGAAAAGGCGGGGAGGTGACACAGATACGCAGTATTTT. This gives the protein CASRKRRGGDTDTQYF.

The chain couples TRBV2 to TRBJ2-1; 9 nucleotides align to TRBD2. This CDR3 has 14 amino acids. The ends lost 6 bases at V and 6 bases at J; junction bases unmatched: 6. The germline gives CDR1 SNHLY, CDR2 FYNNEI. CDR3: CASRSQLAGNEQFF. Here the CDR3 DNA reads TGTGCCAGCAGGAGCCAACTAGCGGGCAATGAGCAGTTCTTC. The full variable domain, in which reference TRBV2 and TRBJ2-1 provide the parts outside the CDR3, is EPEVTQTPSHQVTQMGQEVILRCVPISNHLYFYWYRQILGQKVEFLVSFYNNEISEKSEIFDDQFSVERPDGSNFTLKIRSTKLEDSAMYFCASRSQLAGNEQFFGPGTRLTVL.

CDR3: CASSVESGGGADTQYF. The CDR3 DNA follows: TGTGCCAGCAGCGTAGAGAGCGGGGGGGGAGCAGATACGCAGTATTTT. The V and J genes are TRBV9 and TRBJ2-3; TRBD2 agrees at 10 bases. Germline V CDR1 and CDR2: SGDLS, YYNGEE. The CDR3 length is 16 residues. V shed 0 bases and J 4 bases; nucleotides not matched to a gene: 5.

V is TRBV27 and J is TRBJ1-1; D remains ambiguous. The CDR3 covers 14 residues. The germline gives CDR1 MNHEY, CDR2 SMNVEV (reference sequence). The V end lost 2 bases, the J end lost 5 bases, and 12 bases lay between the germline ends. The CDR3: CASSLNPDTTEAFF. The DNA of the CDR3 is TGTGCCAGCAGTTTAAATCCCGACACTACTGAAGCTTTCTTT.

The J gene is TRBJ1-1, the V gene TRBV7-2; a possible D gene is TRBD1 (6 bases). Trimming removed 3 bases from V and 6 bases from J, with 8 bases in between. The CDR3 runs to 12 residues. Germline CDR1 is SGHTA and CDR2 is FQGNSA. The CDR3 bases are TGTGCCAGCAGCTTTGGGGGCGCTGAAGCTTTCTTT. Translation gives CASSFGGAEAFF.

The chain links TRBV5-1 to TRBJ2-7; D is possibly TRBD2 (6 bases). Germline V lookup: CDR1 SGHRS, CDR2 YFSETQ. Trimming took 3 bases from V and 6 from J, leaving 13 bases between them. This CDR3 is built from 13 residues. The CDR3 DNA is TGCGCCAGCAGCTCAAGCGGGTGGTTCGAGCAGTACTTC. As protein: CASSSSGWFEQYF.

V usage is TRBV6-1 and J usage is TRBJ2-3, with TRBD2 matching 11 bases. Trimming cost V 0 bases and J 4 bases; bases outside gene matches: 6. The CDR3 is made up of 17 amino acids. Per the germline V gene, CDR1 is MNHNS and CDR2 is SASEGT. As DNA, the CDR3 is TGTGCCAGCAGTGAAGCCTACACTAGCGGGGGCGCAGATACGCAGTATTTT. Translating gives CASSEAYTSGGADTQYF.

The chain uses TRBV6-1 and TRBJ1-5; 10 bases map to TRBD1. Germline V gene sequence: CDR1 MNHNS, CDR2 SASEGT. V gave up 4 bases and J gave up 3 bases; unmatched junction bases: 9. The CDR3 is made up of 17 amino acids. CDR3 DNA sequence: TGTGCCAGCAGTGGACCAGGGACAGGGGCACTCAATCAGCCCCAGCATTTT. It is translated as CASSGPGTGALNQPQHF.

This clone has more than one count but fewer than ten. The genes are TRBV9 and TRBJ2-2; possible D gene TRBD1, 5 bases. Deletions cut 2 bases from V and 1 base from J, with 18 bases between. The CDR3 sequence is 18 residues long. Germline loops: CDR1 SGDLS, CDR2 YYNGEE. In nucleotides, the CDR3 is TGTGCCAGCAGCGTGGAAGGGGCTGTACAATTGAACACCGGGGAGCTGTTTTTT. Protein sequence: CASSVEGAVQLNTGELFF.

The chain recombines TRBV7-2 with TRBJ2-7, with 9 bases fitting TRBD2. The V gene's germline CDR1 is SGHTA and CDR2 FQGNSA. There are 15 residues in the CDR3. Unmatched junction bases numbered 12, after V lost 5 bases and J lost 7 bases. The chain's CDR3 is CASSLGGTSTAEQYF. The CDR3 nucleotides are TGTGCCAGCAGCCTGGGCGGGACTAGCACTGCAGAGCAGTACTTC.

The rearrangement links TRBV5-6 to TRBJ2-1; possibly TRBD1 for D (5 bases). CDR1 and CDR2 from the germline V gene are SGHDT and YYEEEE. V gave up 2 bases and J gave up 2 bases, with 11 bases separating them. This CDR3 has 15 residues. As DNA, the CDR3 is TGTGCCAGCAGCTTAGGACACCTGACCTACAATGAGCAGTTCTTC. Its protein product is CASSLGHLTYNEQFF.

This clone was counted once. V and J are TRBV12-5 and TRBJ1-6, with TRBD1 matching 7 bases. Germline values: CDR1 LGHNT, CDR2 FRNRAP. Trimming removed 6 bases from V and 8 bases from J; junction bases left unmatched: 4. This CDR3 is 13 amino acids long. The CDR3 coding sequence is TGTGCTAGTGGCAGACAGGGAGATTCACCCCTCCACTTT. Translation gives CASGRQGDSPLHF.

This sequence joins TRBV7-7 and TRBJ1-3; TRBD1 might be the D (5 bases). The CDR3 loop spans 11 amino acids. V lost 10 bases and J lost 8, with 12 bases in between. Germline CDR1 is SSHAT and CDR2 is FNYEAQ (reference sequence). The CDR3 DNA reads as TGTGCCATCAAGGTAGGGGACACCATATATTTT. Translated, it gives CAIKVGDTIYF.

The V gene is TRBV6-5, the J gene TRBJ2-5; 7 bases line up with TRBD2. Germline V gene data show CDR1 as MNHEY and CDR2 as SVGAGI. This CDR3 comprises 15 residues. Trimming at V came to 2 bases and at J to 2 bases, leaving 5 bases not matched to a gene. CDR3 region: CASSYTSGEQETQYF. The CDR3 DNA follows: TGTGCCAGCAGTTACACCAGCGGGGAACAAGAGACCCAGTACTTC.